This record looks at one T cell receptor (beta chain) sequence and its context. Antigen: not known. Both TCR beta VDJ combination and CDR3 sequence profiling were carried out. Genomic DNA was the template for this profiling. From the reads, TCRdb called clonotypes with MiXCR, one entry per CDR3 protein. There are roughly 200,000 distinct CDR3 sequences in the sample; over 60% occur only once, and roughly 29% lies in the top ten. This entry comes from a study of CD8+CD57+ T cells in acquired aplastic anemia. Across the study: The study obtained an average of around 3.4 ug of DNA from sorted CD4+ and CD8+ cells.

Study-wide findings and caveats: Between patients and controls, some 31 CD8+ CDR3 sequences were found in common. Patients were compared with controls for CD8+ Simpson's diversity, and no significant difference emerged.

This CDR3 has 16 amino acids. Germline assignment: CDR1 DFQATT and CDR2 SNEGSKA (reference sequence). The V gene end was trimmed by 5 bases and the J gene end by 1 base; junction bases not matched to a gene: 4. The clonotype was recovered from a human donor in good health. The chain employs TRBV20-1 and TRBJ2-3, with 15 nucleotides matching TRBD2. Input material: sorted CD4+, CD8+, or CD8+CD57+ T cells (not recorded which) from PBMCs. The CDR3 coding sequence is TGCAGTGCTGGGGGACTAGCGGGAGGAGGCACAGATACGCAGTATTTT. This encodes CSAGGLAGGGTDTQYF.